A selection of T cell receptor beta chains follows, all from one sample in a study of technical replicates of blood from a handful of donors. This table comes from immunoSEQ multiplex PCR, and its TCRdb copy is limited to in-frame clones, with some not included. The data show tens of thousands of clones, 80% to 95% seen once. The sample consisted of T cells isolated from PBMCs. These receptor sequences come from a human donor in good health. CDR3s include the opening cysteine and the closing phenylalanine or tryptophan. D genes are given only for firm matches. Size is omitted from some rows. Given values are once, few, many or a class for expanded clones.

J: TRBJ1-1; size: NA; V: TRBV4-2; D: NA; DNA: TGTGCCAGCAGCCAAGTTTTGCGGGACGAAGGACTCGACACTGAAGCTTTCTTT; CDR3: CASSQVLRDEGLDTEAFF
J: TRBJ2-5; size: NA; V: TRBV6-1; D: NA; DNA: TGTGCCAGCAGTGAAGCCCAGGGGATCCAAGAGACCCAGTACTTC; CDR3: CASSEAQGIQETQYF
J: TRBJ2-7; size: NA; V: TRBV6-6; D: NA; DNA: TGTGCCAGCAGCAACGGGATAGGCCGGGAGCAGTACTTC; CDR3: CASSNGIGREQYF
J: TRBJ1-3; size: NA; V: TRBV6-5; D: TRBD1; DNA: TGTGCCAGCAGCCGACAGGGGTCTGGAAACACCATATATTTT; CDR3: CASSRQGSGNTIYF
J: TRBJ2-2; size: NA; V: TRBV9; D: NA; DNA: TGTGCCAGCAGCGTAGTGGCCAACACCGGGGAGCTGTTTTTT; CDR3: CASSVVANTGELFF
J: TRBJ2-2; size: NA; V: TRBV5-8; D: TRBD1; DNA: TGTGCCAGCAGCTTGGGACAGGGGTTCACCGGGGAGCTGTTTTTT; CDR3: CASSLGQGFTGELFF
J: TRBJ2-2; size: NA; V: TRBV29-1; D: NA; DNA: TGCAGCGTTCGGGGTTCGGAGACGAACACCGGGGAGCTGTTTTTT; CDR3: CSVRGSETNTGELFF
J: TRBJ2-1; size: NA; V: TRBV21-1; D: NA; DNA: TGTGCCAGCAGCAAAGCGCTTTCGACTCAGCACCTAATCCCCAATGAGCAGTTCTTC; CDR3: CASSKALSTQHLIPNEQFF
J: TRBJ1-5; size: NA; V: TRBV5-1; D: NA; DNA: TGCGCCAGCAGCTTGGACGGACACTACAATCAGCCCCAGCATTTT; CDR3: CASSLDGHYNQPQHF
J: TRBJ2-7; size: NA; V: TRBV6-1; D: TRBD2; DNA: TGTGCCAGCAGTGAAAGCTCTAGCGGGAGCTACGAGCAGTACTTC; CDR3: CASSESSSGSYEQYF
J: TRBJ1-1; size: NA; V: TRBV2; D: NA; DNA: TGTGCCAGCATTTTTGGGGACATGAACACTGAAGCTTTCTTT; CDR3: CASIFGDMNTEAFF
J: TRBJ2-5; size: NA; V: TRBV13; D: NA; DNA: TGTGCCAGCAGCTTCGGGACAAGCTCCTACTTC; CDR3: CASSFGTSSYF
J: TRBJ1-2; size: NA; V: TRBV2; D: NA; DNA: TGTGCCAGCAGAAGGACATTGGGGTACACCTTC; CDR3: CASRRTLGYTF
J: TRBJ2-3; size: NA; V: TRBV27; D: NA; DNA: TGTGCCAGCAGTTTTGGGCAGGCAGATACGCAGTATTTT; CDR3: CASSFGQADTQYF
J: TRBJ2-1; size: NA; V: TRBV5-4; D: TRBD1; DNA: TGTGCCAGCAGCCCAAATCCCGGGACAGGGGGGTCCTACAATGAGCAGTTCTTC; CDR3: CASSPNPGTGGSYNEQFF
J: TRBJ1-1; size: NA; V: TRBV7-3; D: NA; DNA: TGTGCCAGCAGCCCCCCGGGGGGGACCACTGAAGCTTTCTTT; CDR3: CASSPPGGTTEAFF
J: TRBJ2-7; size: NA; V: TRBV30; D: NA; DNA: TGTGCCTGCCCCCGGGCAGGGCAAACCTACGAGCAGTACTTC; CDR3: CACPRAGQTYEQYF
J: TRBJ2-7; size: NA; V: TRBV19; D: NA; DNA: TGTGCCAGTAGTACCAGGGTTTTGGGCGACGAGCAGTACTTC; CDR3: CASSTRVLGDEQYF
J: TRBJ1-1; size: NA; V: TRBV6-5; D: NA; DNA: TGTGCCAGCAGCATAACATTGAACACTGAAGCTTTCTTT; CDR3: CASSITLNTEAFF
J: TRBJ1-1; size: NA; V: TRBV10-2; D: TRBD1; DNA: TGCGCCAGCAGTGGAGGGGGCTCCAACCTCGGGAACACTGAAGCTTTCTTT; CDR3: CASSGGGSNLGNTEAFF
J: TRBJ2-1; size: NA; V: TRBV6-5; D: NA; DNA: TGTGCCAGCAGCCGAAGTACAGACAATGAGCAGTTCTTC; CDR3: CASSRSTDNEQFF
J: TRBJ1-2; size: NA; V: TRBV13; D: TRBD1; DNA: TGTGCCAGCAGCCGTCGGGACAGGGGGCACTTTGGCTACACCTTC; CDR3: CASSRRDRGHFGYTF
J: TRBJ2-3; size: NA; V: TRBV5-6; D: NA; DNA: TGTGCCAGCAGTCTCGAGAGGGCTCACACAGATACGCAGTATTTT; CDR3: CASSLERAHTDTQYF
J: TRBJ2-1; size: NA; V: TRBV6-1; D: TRBD1; DNA: TGTGCCAGCAGTAGGGGACAGGGGGATCATGAGCAGTTCTTC; CDR3: CASSRGQGDHEQFF
J: TRBJ1-1; size: NA; V: TRBV7-8; D: NA; DNA: TGTGCCAGCACCCCGGGACACCAGAACACTGAAGCTTTCTTT; CDR3: CASTPGHQNTEAFF
J: TRBJ2-4; size: NA; V: TRBV28; D: NA; DNA: TGTGCCAGCAGTTTCCAGTGGGACATGAAGGAAAGCATTCAGTACTTC; CDR3: CASSFQWDMKESIQYF
J: TRBJ1-5; size: NA; V: TRBV28; D: TRBD1; DNA: TGTGCCAGCAGTTTACTCCGGGACAGTAACACCAATCAGCCCCAGCATTTT; CDR3: CASSLLRDSNTNQPQHF
J: TRBJ1-4; size: NA; V: TRBV20-1; D: NA; DNA: TGCAGTGCTAGCTTATCGGAAAAACTGTTTTTT; CDR3: CSASLSEKLFF
J: TRBJ1-1; size: NA; V: TRBV4-1; D: TRBD1; DNA: TGCGCCAGCAGCCAAGAAACGCAGGGGGCACTGAACACTGAAGCTTTCTTT; CDR3: CASSQETQGALNTEAFF
J: TRBJ2-3; size: NA; V: TRBV7-9; D: NA; DNA: TGTGCCAGCAGCCTTACAGGGACAGATACGCAGTATTTT; CDR3: CASSLTGTDTQYF
J: TRBJ1-5; size: NA; V: TRBV7-9; D: TRBD1; DNA: TGTGCCAGCAGCTTAGCGGACAGGGCTGGTCAGCCCCAGCATTTT; CDR3: CASSLADRAGQPQHF
J: TRBJ2-1; size: NA; V: TRBV10-3; D: TRBD2; DNA: TGTGCCATCAGTCGCCCTCTGAGGAGCTTAGCGGGAGTCCACAATGAGCAGTTCTTC; CDR3: CAISRPLRSLAGVHNEQFF
J: TRBJ2-7; size: NA; V: TRBV4-1; D: NA; DNA: TGCGCCAGCAGCCAAGATTGGGGCCGCGCCTACGAGCAGTACTTC; CDR3: CASSQDWGRAYEQYF
J: TRBJ1-5; size: once; V: TRBV6-5; D: NA; DNA: TGTGCCAGCAGTTCACAGGGTCCTGGCCAGCCCCAGCATTTT; CDR3: CASSSQGPGQPQHF
J: TRBJ2-2; size: NA; V: TRBV30; D: TRBD1; DNA: TGTGCCTGCCCTGAGGGACAGCTTGTGTCCGGGGAGCTGTTTTTT; CDR3: CACPEGQLVSGELFF
J: TRBJ1-1; size: NA; V: TRBV7-9; D: TRBD1; DNA: TGTGCCAGCAGCTTAGAGGGACAGATAGCTGAAGCTTTCTTT; CDR3: CASSLEGQIAEAFF
J: TRBJ2-1; size: NA; V: TRBV5-6; D: TRBD2; DNA: TGTGCCAGCAGCTTGGGGCGACTAGCGCTGACCTACAATGAGCAGTTCTTC; CDR3: CASSLGRLALTYNEQFF
J: TRBJ2-7; size: NA; V: TRBV7-8; D: NA; DNA: TGTGCCAGCAGCTTAGCCGGGGCCTACGAGCAGTACTTC; CDR3: CASSLAGAYEQYF
J: TRBJ1-1; size: NA; V: TRBV9; D: NA; DNA: TGTGCCAGCAGCGTAGATAAGGACGGGAAAAACACTGAAGCTTTCTTT; CDR3: CASSVDKDGKNTEAFF
J: TRBJ2-5; size: NA; V: TRBV30; D: NA; DNA: TGTGCCTGGAACGGACAGACCCAAGAGACCCAGTACTTC; CDR3: CAWNGQTQETQYF
J: TRBJ2-2; size: NA; V: TRBV11-3; D: TRBD1; DNA: TGTGCCAGCAGCTCCCACGGACAGGGGTCGAACACCGGGGAGCTGTTTTTT; CDR3: CASSSHGQGSNTGELFF
J: TRBJ1-6; size: NA; V: TRBV4-1; D: NA; DNA: TGCGCCAGCAGCCAAGATGACCGGAGTAATTCACCCCTCCACTTT; CDR3: CASSQDDRSNSPLHF
J: TRBJ2-7; size: NA; V: TRBV6-5; D: TRBD2; DNA: TGTGCCAGCAGGAGCCGGGAGGTCTCCTACGAGCAGTACTTC; CDR3: CASRSREVSYEQYF
J: TRBJ1-5; size: NA; V: TRBV30; D: TRBD1; DNA: TGTGCCTGGAGTGTACGAGGGACAGGGGGTCAGCCCCAGCATTTT; CDR3: CAWSVRGTGGQPQHF
J: TRBJ2-2; size: NA; V: TRBV4-1; D: TRBD2; DNA: TGCGCCAGCAGCCAGGCAATTGGGGGGGGAAGGGAGCTGTTTTTT; CDR3: CASSQAIGGGRELFF
J: TRBJ2-5; size: once; V: TRBV4-1; D: NA; DNA: TGCGCCAGCAGCCAGTTCTCCAGGCGACAAGAGACCCAGTACTTC; CDR3: CASSQFSRRQETQYF
J: TRBJ1-1; size: NA; V: TRBV5-1; D: NA; DNA: TGCGCCAGCAGCCTAACCCCATACACTGAAGCTTTCTTT; CDR3: CASSLTPYTEAFF
J: TRBJ2-5; size: NA; V: TRBV2; D: NA; DNA: TGTGCCAGCAGTGAGAATTTGAGGATAGATCAAGAGACCCAGTACTTC; CDR3: CASSENLRIDQETQYF
J: TRBJ2-2; size: NA; V: TRBV7-7; D: NA; DNA: TGTGCTAGCAGCGCCGCCTCCAGCGTAAGGACCGGGGAGCTGTTTTTT; CDR3: CASSAASSVRTGELFF